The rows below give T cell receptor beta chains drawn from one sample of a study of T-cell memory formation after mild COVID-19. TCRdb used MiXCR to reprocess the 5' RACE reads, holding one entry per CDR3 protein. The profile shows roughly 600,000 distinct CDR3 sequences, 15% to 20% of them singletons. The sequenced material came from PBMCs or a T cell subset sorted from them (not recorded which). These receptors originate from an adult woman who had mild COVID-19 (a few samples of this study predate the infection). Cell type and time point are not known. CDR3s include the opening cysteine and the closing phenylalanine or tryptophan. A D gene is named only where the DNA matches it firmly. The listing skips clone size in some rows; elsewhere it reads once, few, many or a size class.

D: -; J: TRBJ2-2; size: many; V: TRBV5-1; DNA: TGCGCCAGCAGCGGCAGGGCCGGGAACACCGGGGAGCTGTTTTTT; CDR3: CASSGRAGNTGELFF
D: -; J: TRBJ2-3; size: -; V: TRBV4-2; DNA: TGTGCCACCTCCCCGGACCTGGGCCTGGATACGCAGTATTTT; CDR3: CATSPDLGLDTQYF
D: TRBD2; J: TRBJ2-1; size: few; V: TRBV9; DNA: TGTGCCAGCAGCGAAGTCAGCGGGAGTTCTCACAATGAGCAGTTCTTC; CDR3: CASSEVSGSSHNEQFF
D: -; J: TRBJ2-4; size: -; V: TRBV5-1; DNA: TGCGCCAGCAGCTTCTCGGGGGCTCCAGGAGACATTCAGTACTTC; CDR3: CASSFSGAPGDIQYF
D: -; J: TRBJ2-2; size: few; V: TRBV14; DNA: TGTGCCAGCAGCCAAGTTGTTTCAGCCGGGGAGCTGTTTTTT; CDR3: CASSQVVSAGELFF
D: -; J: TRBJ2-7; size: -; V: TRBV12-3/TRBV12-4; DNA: TGTGCCAGCAGTTTGAACGGGAAGGAAAACGAGCAGTACTTC; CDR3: CASSLNGKENEQYF
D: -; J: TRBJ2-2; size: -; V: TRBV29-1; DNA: TGCAGCGTTGATGGGGGGCGCAGCACCGGGGAGCTGTTTTTT; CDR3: CSVDGGRSTGELFF
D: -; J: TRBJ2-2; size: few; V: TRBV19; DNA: TGTGCCAGTAGTCAAAGGGGTGGCGGGGAGCTGTTTTTT; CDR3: CASSQRGGGELFF
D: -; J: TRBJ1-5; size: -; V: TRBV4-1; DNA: TGCGCCAGCAGCCAAGAGCCCAGGATGAGGGGTATGGGACAGCCCCAGCATTTT; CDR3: CASSQEPRMRGMGQPQHF
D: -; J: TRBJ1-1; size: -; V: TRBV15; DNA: -; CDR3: CATSSSSRAFF
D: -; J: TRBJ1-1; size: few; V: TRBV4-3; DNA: TGCGCCAGCAGCCAAGACTTTCCCGACAGGTTTACTGAAGCTTTCTTT; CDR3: CASSQDFPDRFTEAFF
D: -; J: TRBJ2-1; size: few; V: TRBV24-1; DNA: TGTGCCACGATGGGACTTCTCAATGAGCAGTTCTTC; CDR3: CATMGLLNEQFF
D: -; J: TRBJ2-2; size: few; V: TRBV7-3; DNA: TGTGCCAGCAGCCCTCAGGCCGGAACCGGGGAGCTGTTTTTT; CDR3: CASSPQAGTGELFF
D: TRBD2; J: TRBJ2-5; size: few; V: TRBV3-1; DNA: TGTGCCAGCAGACAAGGACTAGCGGGAGGAGAGACCCAGTACTTC; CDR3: CASRQGLAGGETQYF
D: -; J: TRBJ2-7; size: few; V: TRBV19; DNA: TGTGCCAGTAGTCCACGCCGGCCCGGGACAAGCGACGAGCAGTACTTC; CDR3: CASSPRRPGTSDEQYF
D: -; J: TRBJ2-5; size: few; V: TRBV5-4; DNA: TGTGCCAGCAGCCCGGCGGTGGCGGCTGTAGAGACCCAGTACTTC; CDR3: CASSPAVAAVETQYF
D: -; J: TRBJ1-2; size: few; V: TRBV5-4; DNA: TGCTACGCTGGCCGGGACGAGGAGTTCGGCTACACCTTC; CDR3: CYAGRDEEFGYTF
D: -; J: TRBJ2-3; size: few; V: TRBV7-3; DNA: TGTGCCAGCAGCCCCCGTGGGGGGGCGACAGATACGCAGTATTTT; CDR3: CASSPRGGATDTQYF
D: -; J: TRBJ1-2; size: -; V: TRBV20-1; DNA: TGCAGTGCTAGAGGAGGGTGGGAATATGGCTACACCTTC; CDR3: CSARGGWEYGYTF
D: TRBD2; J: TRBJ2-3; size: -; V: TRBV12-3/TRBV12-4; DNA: TGTGCCAGCAGAAGGACTAGCGTTACTAGCACAGATACGCAGTATTTT; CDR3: CASRRTSVTSTDTQYF
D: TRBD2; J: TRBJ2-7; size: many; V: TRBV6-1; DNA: TGTGCCAGCAGTGAAGGTATACTAGCGGGACGCGAGCAGTACTTC; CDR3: CASSEGILAGREQYF
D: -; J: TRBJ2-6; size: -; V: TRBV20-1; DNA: TGCAGTGCTGAGGGTGGGGCCAACGTCCTGACTTTC; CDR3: CSAEGGANVLTF
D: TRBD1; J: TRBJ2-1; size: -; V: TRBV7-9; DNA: TGTGCCAGCAGCTTAGCCAGGACAGGGGATGAGCAGTTCTTC; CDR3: CASSLARTGDEQFF
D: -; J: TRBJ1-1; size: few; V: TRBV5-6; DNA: TGTGCCAGCAGCCCCGCAAACAGAGACACTGAAGCTTTCTTT; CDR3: CASSPANRDTEAFF
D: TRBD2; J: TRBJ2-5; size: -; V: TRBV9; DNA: TGTGCCAGCAGCGAGACTAGCGGACCACAAGAGACCCAGTACTTC; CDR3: CASSETSGPQETQYF
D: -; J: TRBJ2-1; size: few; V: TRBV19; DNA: TGTGCCAGTAGTATGGGAAGCGGAAGGGCTGGGTACAATGAGCAGTTCTTC; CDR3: CASSMGSGRAGYNEQFF
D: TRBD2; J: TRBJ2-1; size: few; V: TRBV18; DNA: TGTGCCAGCTCACCACCCACTAGCGGGGGGGGAAATGAGCAGTTCTTC; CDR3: CASSPPTSGGGNEQFF
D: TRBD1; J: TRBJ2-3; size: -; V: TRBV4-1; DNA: TGCGCCAGCAGCCAGGATATGACAGGGGGCTGGACAGATACGCAGTATTTT; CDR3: CASSQDMTGGWTDTQYF
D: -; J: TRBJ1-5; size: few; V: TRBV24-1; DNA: TGTGCCACCAGTGTTAGCAATCAGCCCCAGCATTTT; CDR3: CATSVSNQPQHF
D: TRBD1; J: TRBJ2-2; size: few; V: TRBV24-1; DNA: TGTGCCACCAGTCTAACAGGGGGTAACACCGGGGAGCTGTTTTTT; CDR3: CATSLTGGNTGELFF
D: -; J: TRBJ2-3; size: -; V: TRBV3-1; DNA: TGTGCCAGCAGCCCTATTGGAGCAGCAGATACGCAGTATTTT; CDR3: CASSPIGAADTQYF
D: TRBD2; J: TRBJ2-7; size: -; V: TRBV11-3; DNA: TGTGCCAGCAGCCTTAGAGGGGTAGCGGGAGGGCTAACCTACGAGCAGTACTTC; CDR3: CASSLRGVAGGLTYEQYF
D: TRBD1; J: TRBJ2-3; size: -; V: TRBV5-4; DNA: TGTGCCAGCAGCCATTCTCCGGGACAGGGACCAGATACGCAGTATTTT; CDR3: CASSHSPGQGPDTQYF
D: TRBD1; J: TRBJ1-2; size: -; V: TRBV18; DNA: TGTGCCAGCCAGGGGGCAGACGCCTATGGCTACACCTTC; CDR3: CASQGADAYGYTF
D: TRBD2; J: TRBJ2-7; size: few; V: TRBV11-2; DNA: TGTGCCAGCAGCCCCCGGACTAGCGGGATGCCCTACGAGCAGTACTTC; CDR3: CASSPRTSGMPYEQYF
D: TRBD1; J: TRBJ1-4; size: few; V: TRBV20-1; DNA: TGCAGTGCTAGAGACACAGGGGAAGAGGGTGAAAAACTGTTTTTT; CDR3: CSARDTGEEGEKLFF
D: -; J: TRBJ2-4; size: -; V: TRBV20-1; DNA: TGCAGTGCGTTCAGGGTTAACGCCAAAAACATTCAGTACTTC; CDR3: CSAFRVNAKNIQYF
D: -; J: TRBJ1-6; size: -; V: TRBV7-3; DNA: TGTGCCAGCAGCTTCGGGATGAGATCACCCCTCCACTTT; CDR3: CASSFGMRSPLHF
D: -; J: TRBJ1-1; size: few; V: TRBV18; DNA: TGTGCCAGCTCACCTGATCCCTACACTGAAGCTTTCTTT; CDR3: CASSPDPYTEAFF
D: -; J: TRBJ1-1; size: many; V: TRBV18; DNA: TGCGCCAGCAGCCCGGCAGGGAACACTGAAGCTTTCTTT; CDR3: CASSPAGNTEAFF
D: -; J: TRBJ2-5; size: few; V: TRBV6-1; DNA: TGTGCCAGCAGTGAAGCGGCCGAAGAGACCCAGTACTTC; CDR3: CASSEAAEETQYF
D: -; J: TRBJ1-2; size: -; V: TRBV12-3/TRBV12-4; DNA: TGTGCCAGCAGGGGGTCAGGGAACTATGGCTACACCTTC; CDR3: CASRGSGNYGYTF
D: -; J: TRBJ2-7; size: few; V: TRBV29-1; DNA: TGCAGCGCTTCAGGGGTCTCCTACGAGCAGTACTTC; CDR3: CSASGVSYEQYF
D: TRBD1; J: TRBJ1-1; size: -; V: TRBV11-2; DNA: TGTGCCAGCAGCTCCCAAGGACAGGGTCCGGCAGGAGGTGGTAGCAACACTGAAGCTTTCTTT; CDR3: CASSSQGQGPAGGGSNTEAFF
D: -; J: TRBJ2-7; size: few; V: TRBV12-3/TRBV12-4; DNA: TGTGCCAGCAGTCCCGGGCTGCCCTACGAGCAGTACTTC; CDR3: CASSPGLPYEQYF
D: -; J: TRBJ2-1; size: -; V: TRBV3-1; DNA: TGTGCCAGCAGCCAAGGAGTGACGGGCTTCTACAATGAGCAGTTCTTC; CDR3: CASSQGVTGFYNEQFF
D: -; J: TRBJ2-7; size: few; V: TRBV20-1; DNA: TGCAGTGCTAGAGATACGGCAAAGCCCTGGGAGCAGTACTTC; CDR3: CSARDTAKPWEQYF
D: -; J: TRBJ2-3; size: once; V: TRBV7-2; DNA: TGTGCCAGCAGCTTGCCCGCCGTCGAGGGGGGGAACACAGATACGCAGTATTTT; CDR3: CASSLPAVEGGNTDTQYF
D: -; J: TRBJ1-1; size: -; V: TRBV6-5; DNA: TGTGCCAGCAGTTACTCGAAGGGGGGCATGAACACTGAAGCTTTCTTT; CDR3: CASSYSKGGMNTEAFF
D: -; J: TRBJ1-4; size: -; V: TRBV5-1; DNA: TGCGCCAGCGCCCTCGATGTGGGGGCAGGGGAAAAACTGTTTTTT; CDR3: CASALDVGAGEKLFF